What follows are 28 T cell receptor beta chains derived from one specimen sequenced in a study of blood T cells in healthy people across ages. A second PCR, run for roughly 7 to 12 cycles, used a sample-barcoded 5' primer plus a J-beta primer mix. TCRdb called the 5' RACE reads again in MiXCR, with one record for every CDR3 protein. The sample yields roughly 2 million distinct CDR3 sequences, roughly 50% seen once. The sample taken for sequencing was blood. The source of these receptors is a woman in her thirties or forties in good health.

The V and J genes are TRBV7-3 and TRBJ2-7; no definite D call. Germline CDR1 is SGHTA and CDR2 is FQGTGA. The V and J ends lost 4 bases and 7 bases respectively, with 14 bases between them. CDR3 length equals 13 residues. The CDR3 bases are TGTGCCAGCAGCTCTCTGAACGGCAATGAGCAGTACTTC. Its translation is CASSSLNGNEQYF.

The chain is built from TRBV20-1 and TRBJ2-1; D is perhaps TRBD2 (5 bases). Gene TRBJ2-7 matches the end of the DNA better, so the J call may be wrong. Germline CDR1 is DFQATT and CDR2 is SNEGSKA (reference sequence). This CDR3 region has 16 residues. The CDR3 spells CSARDLVSAETNEQYF. The CDR3 DNA reads TGCAGTGCTAGAGATCTGGTTAGCGCGGAGACCAATGAGCAGTACTTC.

This clonotype was observed a few times. CDR3 region: CASSPQGWDEKLFF. CDR3 nucleotide sequence: TGTGCCAGCAGTCCCCAGGGCTGGGATGAAAAACTGTTTTTT. This chain uses TRBV6-2 or TRBV6-3 with TRBJ1-4; weak D call: TRBD1 (5 bases). Germline V gene data show CDR1 as MNHEY and CDR2 as SVGEGT. The V and J ends lost 5 bases and 6 bases respectively, with 13 bases between them. The CDR3 is 14 residues long.

This clonotype has just one count. The chain has TRBV2 and TRBJ2-5, with no clear D. The CDR3 spans 13 residues. Trimming stripped 8 bases from V and 0 bases from J, with 10 bases between. Germline V gene sequence: CDR1 SNHLY, CDR2 FYNNEI. The DNA of the CDR3 is TGTGCCAGCCGGACCGAGTACCAAGAGACCCAGTACTTC. This sequence encodes CASRTEYQETQYF. Complete variable domain (other parts from reference TRBV2 and TRBJ2-5): EPEVTQTPSHQVTQMGQEVILRCVPISNHLYFYWYRQILGQKVEFLVSFYNNEISEKSEIFDDQFSVERPDGSNFTLKIRSTKLEDSAMYFCASRTEYQETQYFGPGTRLLVL.

The CDR3 loop reads CASSQAFASGLETQYF. CDR3 sequence (DNA): TGTGCCAGCAGCCAAGCCTTTGCTAGCGGGTTGGAGACCCAGTACTTC. The chain is built from TRBV4-2 and TRBJ2-5, with 8 nucleotides matching TRBD2. This CDR3 comprises 16 residues. V was clipped by 1 base and J by 5 bases; unmatched bases: 9. Germline CDR1 and CDR2: LGHNA and YNFKEQ.

The sample holds a few counts of this clonotype. This sequence joins TRBV6-2 or TRBV6-3 and TRBJ2-1; the match to TRBD2 covers 9 bases. The CDR3 consists of 19 residues. The trim removed 2 bases at V and 0 bases at J, leaving 11 bases unmatched. The germline V gene has CDR1 MNHEY and CDR2 SVGEGT. The CDR3 DNA reads TGTGCCAGCAGTTACAGAGCGGGGGGCCAAAAGAGCTCCTACAATGAGCAGTTCTTC. Translated, it gives CASSYRAGGQKSSYNEQFF.

The genes are TRBV4-3 and TRBJ2-5, with 7 bases identical to TRBD1. Germline lookup yields CDR1 LGHNA and CDR2 YSLEER. The V gene end was trimmed by 4 bases and the J gene end by 5 bases; junction bases not matched to a gene: 7. This CDR3 has 14 residues. The CDR3 reads CASSPSKGAETQYF. The DNA of the CDR3 is TGCGCCAGCAGCCCGTCCAAGGGGGCTGAGACCCAGTACTTC.

This clonotype has a handful of counts. The gene calls are TRBV7-9 and TRBJ1-2; a possible D gene is TRBD1 (5 bases). The germline V and J ends were trimmed by 4 bases and 4 bases, with 25 bases remaining between them. This CDR3 is 18 amino acids long. Germline V gene sequence: CDR1 SEHNR, CDR2 FQNEAQ (reference sequence). CDR3 sequence (DNA): TGTGCCAGCAGCTATCCGGGACCCGGGGTGGATCGGAGCTATGGCTACACCTTC. As protein: CASSYPGPGVDRSYGYTF.

This rearrangement joins TRBV10-3 to TRBJ2-1; 7 bases map to TRBD1. This CDR3 is built from 16 residues. Germline CDR1 and CDR2: ENHRY and SYGVKD. V shed 6 bases and J 10 bases; nucleotides not matched to a gene: 18. CDR3 loop: CAISASTGTQTWEQFF. DNA of the CDR3: TGTGCCATCAGCGCATCGACAGGGACCCAGACCTGGGAGCAGTTCTTC.

About this clonotype: Relative to the germline gene, one junction end is altered; a read error may explain this. V gene TRBV7-7 combines with J gene TRBJ2-1; D tentatively reads TRBD1 or TRBD2 (8 bases each). This CDR3 contains 14 residues. Germline V lookup: CDR1 SSHAT, CDR2 FNYEAQ (reference sequence). CDR3 in amino acids: CASSLGTGGGKQFF. CDR3 nucleotides: TGTGCTAGCAGCTTAGGGACAGGCGGGGGGAAGCAGTTCTTC.

This chain links TRBV7-2 with TRBJ2-1; D not certain. Germline lookup yields CDR1 SGHTA and CDR2 FQGNSA. The V and J ends lost 7 bases and 5 bases respectively, with 12 bases between them. There are 13 residues in the CDR3. For the CDR3, the DNA is TGTGCCAGCAAAGGCGGAAACGACAATGAGCAGTTCTTC. This codes for CASKGGNDNEQFF.

The V and J genes are TRBV6-6 and TRBJ1-1; D might be TRBD1 (5 bases). This CDR3 spans 14 amino acids. CDR1 is MNHNY and CDR2 is SVGAGI in the germline V gene (reference sequence). V was trimmed by 2 bases and J by 5 bases, leaving 12 bases between them. The CDR3 region is CASSYGRVVTEAFF. The CDR3 nucleotides are TGTGCCAGCAGTTACGGCAGGGTGGTTACTGAAGCTTTCTTT.

There are a few counts of this clonotype. CDR3 protein: CASSLQGASYGYTF. The CDR3 DNA reads as TGCGCCAGCAGCCTACAGGGGGCTTCCTATGGCTACACCTTC. The chain carries TRBV4-3 and TRBJ1-2; TRBD1 matches at 9 bases. The CDR3 has 14 amino acids. The junction had 4 bases not matched to a gene; V was cut back by 4 bases and J by 4 bases. In germline, CDR1 is LGHNA, CDR2 YSLEER.

This clonotype was picked up a small number of times. The chain recombines TRBV20-1 with TRBJ2-1; D could derive from TRBD1 or TRBD2 (5 bases each). The germline V gene has CDR1 DFQATT and CDR2 SNEGSKA (reference sequence). The CDR3 length is 15 residues. V lost 3 bases to trimming and J lost 2 bases, with 14 bases between them. The CDR3 DNA sequence: TGCAGTGCTAGTAAGGGAGACAGCCCCTACAATGAGCAGTTCTTC. Its translation: CSASKGDSPYNEQFF.

This clonotype was detected only a few times. The chain links TRBV5-6 to TRBJ2-5; D is unresolved. Germline assignment: CDR1 SGHDT and CDR2 YYEEEE. This CDR3 has 13 amino acids. V was trimmed by 4 bases and J by 5 bases, leaving 12 bases between them. Here the CDR3 reads CASSQASRETQYF. In nucleotides, the CDR3 is TGTGCCAGCAGCCAAGCCTCCCGGGAGACCCAGTACTTC.

In regard to this clonotype: An end of the junction does not agree with germline; a read error may underlie this. V usage is TRBV24-1 and J usage is TRBJ2-1, with TRBD2 matching 16 bases. The CDR3 sequence is 18 residues long. Germline-derived CDR1 and CDR2 are KGHDR and SFDVKD. The CDR3 spells CTTSDFPGLAGGNNEQFF. The DNA for the CDR3 is TGTACCACCAGTGACTTTCCGGGACTAGCGGGGGGGAACAATGAGCAGTTCTTC.

The rearrangement joins TRBV6-5 to TRBJ1-5, with D possibly being TRBD1 (6 bases). V lost 7 bases, J lost 3 bases, and 10 bases lay in between. Per germline, CDR1 MNHEY and CDR2 SVGAGI. The CDR3 is made up of 13 amino acids. The DNA of the CDR3 is TGTGCCAGCATGGACAGCCCCAATCAGCCCCAGCATTTT. This encodes CASMDSPNQPQHF.

V usage is TRBV20-1 and J usage is TRBJ2-5, with D uncertain. The DNA end is a closer match to TRBJ2-7, so the J assignment may be wrong. Germline values: CDR1 DFQATT, CDR2 SNEGSKA (reference sequence). The CDR3 loop spans 15 amino acids. The CDR3 bases are TGCAGTGCTAGAGATTGGGCAGAAGGTTTTTACGAGCAGTACTTC. This gives the protein CSARDWAEGFYEQYF.

This chain uses TRBV5-1 with TRBJ1-2; TRBD1 is a possible D gene (6 bases). Germline V gives CDR1 SGHRS, CDR2 YFSETQ. The CDR3 runs to 15 residues. Trimming cost V 2 bases and J 6 bases, with 17 bases left between them. The CDR3 spells CASSFSEQGRDGYTF. The CDR3 region has the DNA TGCGCCAGCAGCTTCTCCGAACAGGGTAGGGATGGCTACACCTTC.

This clonotype was seen a handful of times. The chain is built from TRBV3-1 and TRBJ1-1; D is ambiguous. The CDR3 is 14 amino acids. CDR1 is LGHDT, CDR2 YNNKEL, per germline (reference sequence). Trimming left V 0 bases short and J 7 bases short, with 12 bases between. CDR3 in amino acids: CASSQEAAGREAFF. In nucleotides, the CDR3 is TGTGCCAGCAGCCAAGAAGCGGCAGGTCGTGAAGCTTTCTTT. Using reference TRBV3-1 and TRBJ1-1 for the parts outside the CDR3, the full variable domain is DTAVSQTPKYLVTQMGNDKSIKCEQNLGHDTMYWYKQDSKKFLKIMFSYNNKELIINETVPNRFSPKSPDKAHLNLHINSLELGDSAVYFCASSQEAAGREAFFGQGTRLTVV.

This clonotype appeared a single time. This sequence joins TRBV5-6 and TRBJ2-5; TRBD2 is a possible D gene (7 bases). V was pared by 0 bases and J by 11 bases, with 20 bases between. The length of the CDR3 is 15 residues. Germline CDR1 SGHDT, CDR2 YYEEEE. The CDR3 protein is CASSLVGGRTNEQYF. As DNA, the CDR3 is TGTGCCAGCAGCTTGGTGGGGGGGCGAACGAATGAGCAGTACTTC.

This clonotype came up many times. The CDR3 region has the DNA TGTGCCAGCAGCTATGCTAGCGGGTTACATACGCAGTATTTT. Translation gives CASSYASGLHTQYF. V and J are TRBV3-1 and TRBJ2-3, with TRBD2 matching 8 bases. CDR1 and CDR2 from the germline V gene are LGHDT and YNNKEL (reference sequence). The CDR3 has 14 amino acids. J gave up 7 bases and V 5 bases, and 8 bases lay outside the gene matches.

The chain combines TRBV7-9 with TRBJ2-3; D is tentatively TRBD1 or TRBD2 (5 bases each). Germline CDR1 is SEHNR and CDR2 is FQNEAQ (reference sequence). V gave up 5 bases and J gave up 4 bases, with 19 bases separating them. The CDR3 sequence is 16 residues long. CDR3 DNA sequence: TGTGCCAGCAGCCCCCCCGTGGGGGAAGATGCAGATACGCAGTATTTT. It is translated as CASSPPVGEDADTQYF.

The sample holds a few counts of this clonotype. This chain connects TRBV10-3 to TRBJ1-2, with D hard to call. V shed 5 bases and J shed 4 bases, with 11 bases lying between them. The germline V gene has CDR1 ENHRY and CDR2 SYGVKD. CDR3 length: 13 amino acids. CDR3 amino acids: CAISRDLGYGYTF. DNA for the CDR3: TGTGCCATCAGTAGAGACTTGGGCTATGGCTACACCTTC.

The chain joins TRBV20-1 to TRBJ1-5; 9 bases line up with TRBD1. CDR3 length equals 17 residues. Germline V CDR1 and CDR2: DFQATT, SNEGSKA (reference sequence). J lost 0 bases, V lost 3 bases, and 9 bases had no gene match. CDR3 DNA: TGCAGTGCTAGTTTCGGGACAGGGAGTTATAGCAATCAGCCCCAGCATTTT. Translated: CSASFGTGSYSNQPQHF.

This clonotype was seen more than once but under ten times. The genes are TRBV20-1 and TRBJ2-5; weak D call: TRBD2 (6 bases). CDR3 length: 12 amino acids. In germline, CDR1 is DFQATT, CDR2 SNEGSKA (reference sequence). Trimming left V 5 bases short and J 2 bases short, with 9 bases between. The CDR3: CSAVEGQETQYF. The CDR3 bases are TGCAGTGCTGTGGAGGGACAAGAGACCCAGTACTTC.

The chain links TRBV29-1 to TRBJ2-5, with a possible D match to TRBD1 (6 bases). Germline CDR1 and CDR2: SQVTM and ANQGSEA. With 5 bases removed from V and 0 bases from J, the gap between germline ends came to 10 bases. This CDR3 contains 13 residues. This chain's CDR3 is CSVSRTDQETQYF. The CDR3 DNA reads as TGCAGCGTTTCCCGGACAGACCAAGAGACCCAGTACTTC. Full variable domain (outside the CDR3, taken from reference TRBV29-1 and TRBJ2-5): SAVISQKPSRDICQRGTSLTIQCQVDSQVTMMFWYRQQPGQSLTLIATANQGSEATYESGFVIDKFPISRPNLTFSTLTVSNMSPEDSSIYLCSVSRTDQETQYFGPGTRLLVL.

The CDR3 DNA reads as TGTGCCAGCAGGGCGACCGGGACAGGGTATGGCTACACCTTC. It specifies CASRATGTGYGYTF. The chain recombines TRBV27 with TRBJ1-2; 9 bases are a match to TRBD1. The CDR3 consists of 14 residues. After removal of 6 bases from V and 5 bases from J, the junction contained 7 bases not matched to a gene. Germline-derived CDR1 and CDR2 are MNHEY and SMNVEV (reference sequence).